This T cell receptor (beta chain) was documented in a study of shared T cell receptors in the human thymus. The germline gives CDR1 WNHNN, CDR2 SYGVQD (reference sequence). The CDR3 is made up of 12 amino acids. V dropped 4 bases and J dropped 7 bases, with 7 bases sitting between them. The data were produced by immunoSEQ multiplex PCR, yet TCRdb's version contains in-frame clones alone and is incomplete. The top ten hold roughly 0.013% of the sample, which has almost 550,000 clones, approximately 78% seen once. The sample was also linked to a second study, of human thymus T cells. That source notes: Donors were healthy Finnish babies undergoing corrective operations for congenital heart defects. Corrective cardiac surgery supplied the resected thymus tissue. Thymic and blood repertoires appeared to show biased V and J gene usage. Related work showed strongly overlapping thymic repertoires across unrelated individuals.

V gene TRBV10-1 combines with J gene TRBJ2-2; D gene ambiguous. The sample was thymocytes. This receptor was identified in a boy in the first two years of life with a congenital heart defect. The chain's CDR3 is CASSAESGELFF. The DNA for the CDR3 is TGCGCCAGCAGTGCTGAGAGCGGGGAGCTGTTTTTT.